Listed below are T cell receptor beta chains from one sample, sequenced in a study of blood T cell repertoires in COVID-19. Here immunoSEQ multiplex PCR was the method, and the copy in TCRdb shows in-frame clones only, minus some. Counted here are some 240,000 clones, 87% occurring once; the ten biggest clones make up 7.2%. The specimen sequenced was peripheral blood. These receptors all come from a man aged 55 to 70 who had recovered from COVID-19. CDR3s include the opening cysteine and the closing phenylalanine or tryptophan. Part of the rows lack a size; the others show once, few, many or a class for expanded clones.

V gene,J gene,CDR3 length,clone size,CDR3 protein
TRBV4-2,TRBJ2-3,16,few,CASSQDGAASTDTQYF
TRBV30,TRBJ1-2,14,NA,CAFVKLQGPQGYTF
TRBV29-1,TRBJ1-2,12,NA,CSVVRGNYGYTF
TRBV28,TRBJ2-7,14,NA,CASSYATGPYEQYF
TRBV12-5,TRBJ2-5,20,once,CASGLVLGRNPWLDQETQYF
TRBV6-5,TRBJ2-5,13,once,CASRSPGFETQYF
TRBV10-3,TRBJ2-3,14,NA,CAISDTVGPDTQYF
TRBV19,TRBJ2-1,16,NA,CASKGPLRQRAAEQFF
TRBV3-1/TRBV3-2,TRBJ2-7,14,NA,CASSQAGQSYEQYF
TRBV3-1/TRBV3-2,TRBJ2-7,14,NA,CASSPQLGPYEQYF
TRBV29-1,TRBJ1-1,14,NA,CSVDPREVNTEAFF
TRBV2,TRBJ1-1,12,NA,CASRWAATEAFF
TRBV14,TRBJ2-1,14,few,CASSLQGHYNEQFF
TRBV9,TRBJ2-2,16,NA,CASSVPSGLGTGELFF
TRBV12-5,TRBJ2-2,16,NA,CASGLWGTVNTGELFF
TRBV10-3,TRBJ2-5,14,NA,CAIAGGNPQETQYF
TRBV7-2,TRBJ1-2,14,NA,CASSLPRGLSGYTF
TRBV18,TRBJ1-4,15,NA,CASSLNRDRNEKLFF
TRBV5-1,TRBJ1-1,15,NA,CASRKLPGQGTEAFF
TRBV2,TRBJ2-5,14,NA,CASRGTGFGETQYF
TRBV5-1,TRBJ2-3,15,NA,CASSFSGGATDTQYF
TRBV6-6,TRBJ2-7,14,NA,CASSERDISYEQYF
TRBV9,TRBJ2-1,13,NA,CASTDRGIDEQFF
TRBV11-2,TRBJ2-2,15,NA,CASSLAGQNTGELFF
TRBV6-4,TRBJ1-3,16,NA,CASRPRGGSSGNTIYF
TRBV7-8,TRBJ1-1,16,NA,CASSLRQDRLNTEAFF
TRBV5-1,TRBJ1-5,15,NA,CASSPGDRPNQPQHF
TRBV28,TRBJ2-4,13,NA,CASRIGQQNIQYF
TRBV10-3,TRBJ2-1,14,NA,CAISGLTGGNEQFF
TRBV20-1,TRBJ1-5,13,NA,CSASPPAGQPQHF
TRBV11-2,TRBJ1-6,14,few,CASSLGTGNSPLHF
TRBV6-5,TRBJ1-1,14,NA,CASRETGYFSEAFF
TRBV3-1/TRBV3-2,TRBJ1-5,15,NA,CASRKGQGAGQPQHF
TRBV2,TRBJ2-3,13,NA,CASSSAHTDTQYF
TRBV20-1,TRBJ2-7,11,NA,CSAPVSYEQYF
TRBV5-1,TRBJ2-1,15,NA,CASSQLAGSYNEQFF
TRBV18,TRBJ1-1,11,NA,CASSPSPPNFF
TRBV11-2,TRBJ1-4,15,NA,CASSQVGTPNEKLFF
TRBV4-1,TRBJ2-7,11,few,CASSPGYEQYF
TRBV3-1/TRBV3-2,TRBJ1-2,15,NA,CASSPTRDSYYGYTF
TRBV5-1,TRBJ1-4,14,once,CASSSGGPGEKLFF
TRBV18,TRBJ1-5,15,few,CASTREDRGNQPQHF
TRBV9,TRBJ2-3,17,NA,CASSVGLRGRLTDTQYF
TRBV19,TRBJ1-1,14,NA,CASSPRGSGTEAFF
TRBV24-1,TRBJ2-5,15,NA,CATSDSGQGQETQYF
TRBV6-1,TRBJ1-1,15,NA,CASSDRAGGNTEAFF